Sequencing of this T cell receptor beta chain was carried out in a study of T cells in Graves' hyperthyroidism and ophthalmopathy (dated by TCRdb to between 2018 and 2021). The study in broad terms: Peripheral blood samples were taken at the time of initial diagnosis, prior to any treatment. TCR V-J signatures able to tell the groups apart were searched for in a discovery cohort of around 95 patients, of whom about 40 had Graves' ophthalmopathy and roughly 58 had stable Graves' hyperthyroidism. An independent validation cohort of 18 to 20 hyperthyroidism patients and roughly 16 patients who later progressed to ophthalmopathy tested prospective prediction of ophthalmopathy. The approximately 100 discovery patients were randomly divided into training and test sets at a 7:3 ratio. Thyroid tissue and blood T-cell repertoires from six Graves' hyperthyroidism patients were also compared in the study. Once sampling was done, hyperthyroidism patients were given methimazole at a starting dose of 30 mg daily, whereas ophthalmopathy patients were given high-dose intravenous methylprednisolone. The paper reports TCR Vbeta CDR3 sequencing of more than 120 peripheral blood samples: 40 or so ophthalmopathy, some 80 hyperthyroidism and approximately 17 progressor patients.

In the ophthalmopathy patients, disease was moderately to severely active, with a Clinical Activity Score of 3 or more, a NOSPECS grade of 4 or more, and a duration of less than 3 months. Any patient with an uncontrolled infection, another autoimmune disease, pregnancy or lactation was excluded. Diagnoses were established on the basis of clinical symptoms, serum thyroxine and TRAb, thyroid ultrasound, and orbital computed tomography. PBMCs were isolated from around 10 ml of fresh peripheral blood by Ficoll-Paque density gradient centrifugation. Total RNA was extracted using Trizol reagent, and RNA quality was assessed on an Agilent 2100 Bioanalyzer. The TCR beta CDR3 regions were amplified from RNA transcripts. A first-round RT-PCR of the TCR CDR3 used the HTBI primer set with the Qiagen OneStep RT-PCR kit. The libraries were constructed in a second round of multiplex PCR and then size-selected and purified. Paired-end sequencing of the libraries was performed with 100 bp reads on an Illumina HiSeq2000. In the authors' own workflow: SOAPnuke was used to process the raw data, with reads discarded if the reads contained adapters or uncalled bases, had a mean Phred below 15, or lacked an exact constant-primer or identifier match. High-quality paired reads were merged with COPE v1.2.5, and unique nucleotide sequences were defined as clonotypes. MiTCR v1.1 was used to align the clonotypes against IMGT TRBV, TRBD and TRBJ reference segments. The analysis included only V-J combinations with a frequency above 0.0001, which together covered 99% to 99.2% of the repertoires. A TCS score was defined as the ratio between F50 (clonal expansion) and ExV (chaos), using BLOSUM62-based TCRdist between CDR3 peptides within each V-J. Welch's t-statistics and random forest reduced roughly 540 V-J features to 13, which were used in a naive Bayes classifier (R e1071). TCRdb redid the processing of the public reads, applying fastp at Q25 and MiXCR, and retained in-frame beta chains. Rows are unified per CDR3 protein, each entry keeping the most common DNA and genes. For this entry, the V and J calls and clone size follow TCRdb and not the study's own pipeline. In all, the sample holds a few hundred thousand distinct CDR3 sequences, and 15% to 20% of those were seen once. The top ten constitute about a sixth of the sample.

This clonotype has only a few counts. Which antigen it targets is not known. At one of its ends the junction is not consistent with the germline gene, which may arise from a read error. Paper-wide results and their limitations: Ophthalmopathy was separated from stable hyperthyroidism by a 13 V-J signature model, with 85% to 90% sensitivity and about 84% specificity obtained in cross-validation and 80%/75% obtained in testing. Sample size was not statistically predetermined, and blinding of investigators to group allocation was not performed. In validation, the model predicted progression to ophthalmopathy with over 60% sensitivity and approximately 78% specificity, a median of 6.5 months before onset. Most expanded thyroid clonotypes (frequency above 0.001) were also detected in blood, a finding suggesting that blood repertoires may reflect thyroid immune responses.

CDR1 MGHRA and CDR2 YSYEKL are derived from the germline V gene. The cysteine opens and the phenylalanine closes a CDR3 of 15 amino acids. Only the CDR3 region is kept as DNA, spanning 45 bases read in frame from base 1. The rearrangement joined TRBV4-1 to TRBJ2-5; TRBD2 matches 8 bases in the middle. What was sequenced was blood. This TCR was recovered from a woman in her forties with Graves' ophthalmopathy. The CDR3 protein sequence reads: CASSRSTGGQGTQYF. The base sequence is TGCGCCAGCAGCCGCTCGACGGGGGGGCAAGGGACCCAGTACTTC.